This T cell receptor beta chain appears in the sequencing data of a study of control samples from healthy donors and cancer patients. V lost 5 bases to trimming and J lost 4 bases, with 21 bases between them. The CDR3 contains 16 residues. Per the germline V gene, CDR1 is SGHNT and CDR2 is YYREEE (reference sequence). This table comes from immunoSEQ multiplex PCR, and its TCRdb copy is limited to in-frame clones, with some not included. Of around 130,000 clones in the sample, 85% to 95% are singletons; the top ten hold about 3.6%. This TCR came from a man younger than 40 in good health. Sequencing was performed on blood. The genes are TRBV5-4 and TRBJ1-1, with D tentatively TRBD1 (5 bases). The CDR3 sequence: CASSFGGSIGSTEAFF. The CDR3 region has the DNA TGTGCCAGCAGTTTTGGGGGTTCAATAGGCAGCACTGAAGCTTTCTTT. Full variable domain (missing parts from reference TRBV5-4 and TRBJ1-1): ETGVTQSPTHLIKTRGQQVTLRCSSQSGHNTVSWYQQALGQGPQFIFQYYREEENGRGNFPPRFSGLQFPNYSSELNVNALELDDSALYLCASSFGGSIGSTEAFFGQGTRLTVV.